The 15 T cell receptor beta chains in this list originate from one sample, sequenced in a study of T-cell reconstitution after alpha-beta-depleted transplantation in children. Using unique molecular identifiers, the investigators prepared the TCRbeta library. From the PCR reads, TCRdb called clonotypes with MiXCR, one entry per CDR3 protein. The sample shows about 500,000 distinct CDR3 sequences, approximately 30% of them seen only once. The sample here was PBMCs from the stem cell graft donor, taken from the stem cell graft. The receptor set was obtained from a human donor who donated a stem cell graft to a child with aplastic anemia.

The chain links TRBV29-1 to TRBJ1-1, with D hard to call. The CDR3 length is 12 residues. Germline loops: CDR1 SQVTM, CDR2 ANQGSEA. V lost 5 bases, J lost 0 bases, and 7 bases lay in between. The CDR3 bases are TGCAGCGTTCAACACCTGAACACTGAAGCTTTCTTT. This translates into CSVQHLNTEAFF.

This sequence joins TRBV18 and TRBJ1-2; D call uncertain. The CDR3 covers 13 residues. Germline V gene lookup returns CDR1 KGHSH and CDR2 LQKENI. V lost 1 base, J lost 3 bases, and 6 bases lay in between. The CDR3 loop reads CASSPQVDYGYTF. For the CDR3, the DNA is TGTGCCAGCTCACCACAGGTGGACTATGGCTACACCTTC.

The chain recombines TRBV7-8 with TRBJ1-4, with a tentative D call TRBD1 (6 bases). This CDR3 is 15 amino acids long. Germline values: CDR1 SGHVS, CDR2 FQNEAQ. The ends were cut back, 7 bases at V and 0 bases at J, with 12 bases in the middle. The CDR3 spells CASKYRASTNEKLFF. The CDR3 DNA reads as TGTGCCAGCAAATACAGGGCCTCAACTAATGAAAAACTGTTTTTT.

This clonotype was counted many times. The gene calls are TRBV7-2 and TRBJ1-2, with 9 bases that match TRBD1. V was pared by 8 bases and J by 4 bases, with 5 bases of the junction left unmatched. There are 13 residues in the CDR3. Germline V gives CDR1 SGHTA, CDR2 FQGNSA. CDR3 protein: CASSLDRGYGYTF. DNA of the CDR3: TGTGCCAGCTCGTTGGACAGGGGCTATGGCTACACCTTC.

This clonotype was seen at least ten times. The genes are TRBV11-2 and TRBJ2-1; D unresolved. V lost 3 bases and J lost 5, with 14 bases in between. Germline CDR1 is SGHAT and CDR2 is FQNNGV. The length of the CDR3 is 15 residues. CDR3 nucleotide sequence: TGTGCCAGCAGCTTCGCGACTGGAAGCAACAATGAGCAGTTCTTC. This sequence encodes CASSFATGSNNEQFF.

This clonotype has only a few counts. In nucleotides, the CDR3 is TGTGCCAGCAGTTTCGACAGGAAATCTTTCTTT. Translating it yields CASSFDRKSFF. The V gene is TRBV12-3 or TRBV12-4, the J gene TRBJ1-1, with a weak D call TRBD1 (6 bases). There are 11 residues in the CDR3. The ends were cut back, 3 bases at V and 12 bases at J, with 11 bases in the middle.

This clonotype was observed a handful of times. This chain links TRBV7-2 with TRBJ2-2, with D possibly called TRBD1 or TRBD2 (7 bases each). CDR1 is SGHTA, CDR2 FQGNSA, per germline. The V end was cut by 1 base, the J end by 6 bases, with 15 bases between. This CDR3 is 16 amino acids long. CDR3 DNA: TGTGCCAGCAGCTTAGTGGTGGGAGGGGGCTCCGGGGAGCTGTTTTTT. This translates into CASSLVVGGGSGELFF. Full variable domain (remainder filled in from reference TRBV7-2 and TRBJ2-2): GAGVSQSPSNKVTEKGKDVELRCDPISGHTALYWYRQSLGQGLEFLIYFQGNSAPDKSGLPSDRFSAERTGGSVSTLTIQRTQQEDSAVYLCASSLVVGGGSGELFFGEGSRLTVL.

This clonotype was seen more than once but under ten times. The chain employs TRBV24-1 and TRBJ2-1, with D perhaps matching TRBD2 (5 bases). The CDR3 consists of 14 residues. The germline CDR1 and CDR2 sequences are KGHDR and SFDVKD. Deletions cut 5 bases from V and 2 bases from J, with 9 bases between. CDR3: CATSGLGAYNEQFF. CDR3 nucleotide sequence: TGTGCCACCAGTGGCTTGGGAGCCTACAATGAGCAGTTCTTC.

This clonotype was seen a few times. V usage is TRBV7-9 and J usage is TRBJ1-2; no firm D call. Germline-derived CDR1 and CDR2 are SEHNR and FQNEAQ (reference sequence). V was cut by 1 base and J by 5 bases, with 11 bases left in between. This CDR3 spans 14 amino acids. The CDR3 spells CASSLGGVWYGYTF. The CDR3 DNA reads TGTGCCAGCAGCTTAGGCGGGGTTTGGTATGGCTACACCTTC.

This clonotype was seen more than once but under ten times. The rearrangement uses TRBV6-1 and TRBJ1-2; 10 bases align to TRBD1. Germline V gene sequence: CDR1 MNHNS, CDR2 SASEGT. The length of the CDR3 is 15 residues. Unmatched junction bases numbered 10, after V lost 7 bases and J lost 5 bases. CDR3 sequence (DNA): TGTGCCAGCACCCTGGGACAGGGGTACCGGTATGGCTACACCTTC. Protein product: CASTLGQGYRYGYTF.

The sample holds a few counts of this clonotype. The CDR3 here is CASSSSPGIWAGTTEAFF. As DNA, the CDR3 is TGTGCCAGCAGTTCCTCCCCAGGGATTTGGGCCGGGACAACTGAAGCTTTCTTT. The chain recombines TRBV27 with TRBJ1-1, with D possibly matching TRBD1 (6 bases). Germline V gives CDR1 MNHEY, CDR2 SMNVEV (reference sequence). The length of the CDR3 is 18 residues. The ends were cut back, 4 bases at V and 5 bases at J, with 26 bases in the middle.

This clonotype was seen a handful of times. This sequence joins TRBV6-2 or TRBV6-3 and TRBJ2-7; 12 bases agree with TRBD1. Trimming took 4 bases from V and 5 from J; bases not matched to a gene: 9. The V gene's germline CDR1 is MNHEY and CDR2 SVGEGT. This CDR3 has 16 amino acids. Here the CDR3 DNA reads TGTGCCAGCAGTTTACCCCGGGACAGGGGGCTCCACGAGCAGTACTTC. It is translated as CASSLPRDRGLHEQYF.

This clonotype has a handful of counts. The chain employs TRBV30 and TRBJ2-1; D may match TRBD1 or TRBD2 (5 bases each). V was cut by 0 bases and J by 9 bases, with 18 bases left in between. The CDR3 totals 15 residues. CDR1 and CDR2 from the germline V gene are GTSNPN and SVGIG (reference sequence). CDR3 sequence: CAWSVRSGTPTEQFF. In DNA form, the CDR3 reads TGTGCCTGGAGTGTACGGTCAGGGACGCCTACTGAGCAGTTCTTC.

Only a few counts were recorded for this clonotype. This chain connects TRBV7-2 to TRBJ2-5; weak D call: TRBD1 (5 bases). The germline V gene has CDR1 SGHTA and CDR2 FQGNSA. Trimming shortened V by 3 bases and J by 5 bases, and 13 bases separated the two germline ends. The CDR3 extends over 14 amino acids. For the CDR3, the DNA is TGTGCCAGCAGCTTGGGTGCCAGGGCGGAGACCCAGTACTTC. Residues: CASSLGARAETQYF.

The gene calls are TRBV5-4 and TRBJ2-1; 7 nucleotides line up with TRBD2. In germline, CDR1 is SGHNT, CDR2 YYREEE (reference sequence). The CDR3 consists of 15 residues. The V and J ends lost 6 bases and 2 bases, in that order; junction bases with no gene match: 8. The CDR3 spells CASTDGRTPYNEQFF. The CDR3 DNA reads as TGTGCCAGCACGGACGGGAGGACCCCCTACAATGAGCAGTTCTTC. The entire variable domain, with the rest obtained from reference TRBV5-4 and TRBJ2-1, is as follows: ETGVTQSPTHLIKTRGQQVTLRCSSQSGHNTVSWYQQALGQGPQFIFQYYREEENGRGNFPPRFSGLQFPNYSSELNVNALELDDSALYLCASTDGRTPYNEQFFGPGTRLTVL.